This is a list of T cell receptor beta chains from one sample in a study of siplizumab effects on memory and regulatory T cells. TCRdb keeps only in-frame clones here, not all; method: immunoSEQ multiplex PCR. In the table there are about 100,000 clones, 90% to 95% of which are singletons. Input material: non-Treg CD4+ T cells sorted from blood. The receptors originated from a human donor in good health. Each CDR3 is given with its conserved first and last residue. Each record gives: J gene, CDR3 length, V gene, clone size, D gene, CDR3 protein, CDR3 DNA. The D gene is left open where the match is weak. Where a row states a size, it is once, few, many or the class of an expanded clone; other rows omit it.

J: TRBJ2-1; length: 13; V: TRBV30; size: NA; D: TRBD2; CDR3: CAWRTSGYNEQFF; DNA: TGTGCCTGGAGAACTAGCGGTTACAATGAGCAGTTCTTC
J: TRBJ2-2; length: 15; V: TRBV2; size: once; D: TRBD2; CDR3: CASRKDSGRAGELFF; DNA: TGTGCCAGCAGAAAGGACTCCGGGAGGGCCGGGGAGCTGTTTTTT
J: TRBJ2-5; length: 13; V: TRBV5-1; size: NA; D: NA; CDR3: CASSFRPRETQYF; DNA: TGCGCCAGCAGCTTCCGCCCGAGAGAGACCCAGTACTTC
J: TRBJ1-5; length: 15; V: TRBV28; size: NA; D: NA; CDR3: CATLVGGNSNQPQHF; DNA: TGTGCCACCCTCGTGGGGGGGAATAGCAATCAGCCCCAGCATTTT
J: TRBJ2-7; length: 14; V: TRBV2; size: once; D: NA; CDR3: CASRRVKGAYEQYF; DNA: TGTGCCAGCCGAAGGGTAAAGGGGGCCTACGAGCAGTACTTC
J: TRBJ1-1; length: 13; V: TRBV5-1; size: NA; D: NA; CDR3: CASRVGVNTEAFF; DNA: TGCGCCAGCAGGGTAGGGGTGAACACTGAAGCTTTCTTT
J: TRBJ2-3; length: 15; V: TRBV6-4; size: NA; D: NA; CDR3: CAKNPATTYTDTQYF; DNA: TGTGCCAAAAACCCGGCGACTACTTACACAGATACGCAGTATTTT
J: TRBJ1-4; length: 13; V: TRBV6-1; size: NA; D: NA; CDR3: CASSEIRVGKLFF; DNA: TGTGCCAGCAGTGAAATTAGGGTGGGGAAACTGTTTTTT
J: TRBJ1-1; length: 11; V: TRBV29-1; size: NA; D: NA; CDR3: CSVWFLAEAFF; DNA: TGCAGCGTGTGGTTTCTGGCTGAAGCTTTCTTT
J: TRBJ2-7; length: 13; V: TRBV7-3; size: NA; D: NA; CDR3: CASSLNTGYEQYF; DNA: TGTGCCAGCAGTCTCAATACAGGTTACGAGCAGTACTTC
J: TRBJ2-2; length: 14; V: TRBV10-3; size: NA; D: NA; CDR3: CATSGKPSTGELFF; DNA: TGTGCCACATCGGGAAAGCCTTCCACCGGGGAGCTGTTTTTT
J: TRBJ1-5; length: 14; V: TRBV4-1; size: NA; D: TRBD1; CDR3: CASSQQDRVSPQHF; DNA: TGCGCCAGCAGCCAACAGGACAGGGTATCGCCCCAGCATTTT
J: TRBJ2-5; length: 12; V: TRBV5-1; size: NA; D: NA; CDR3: CASSAGQETQYF; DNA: TGCGCCAGTAGTGCGGGGCAAGAGACCCAGTACTTC
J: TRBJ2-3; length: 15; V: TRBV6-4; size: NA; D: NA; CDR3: CASSDSLASTDTQYF; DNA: TGTGCCAGCAGTGACTCGCTAGCGAGCACAGATACGCAGTATTTT
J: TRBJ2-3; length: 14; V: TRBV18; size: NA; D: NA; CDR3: CASSPQGSTDTQYF; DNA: TGTGCCAGCTCACCGCAGGGTAGCACAGATACGCAGTATTTT
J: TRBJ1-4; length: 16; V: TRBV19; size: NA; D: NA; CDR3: CASTDFRAATNEKLFF; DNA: TGTGCCAGTACAGACTTCCGCGCTGCAACTAATGAAAAACTGTTTTTT
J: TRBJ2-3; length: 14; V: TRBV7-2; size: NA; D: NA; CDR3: CASSLDSSTDTQYF; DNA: TGTGCCAGCAGCTTAGACTCTAGCACAGATACGCAGTATTTT
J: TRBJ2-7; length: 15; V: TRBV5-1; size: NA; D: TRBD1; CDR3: CASSLRDRGGYEQYF; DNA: TGCGCCAGCAGCTTAAGGGACAGGGGTGGCTACGAGCAGTACTTC
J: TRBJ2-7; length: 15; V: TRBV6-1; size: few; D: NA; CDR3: CASSEVGGGLYEQYF; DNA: TGTGCCAGCAGTGAAGTAGGGGGGGGACTCTACGAGCAGTACTTC
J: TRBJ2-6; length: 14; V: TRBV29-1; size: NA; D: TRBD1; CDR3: CSVIRGPGANVLTF; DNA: TGCAGCGTAATTAGGGGGCCTGGGGCCAACGTCCTGACTTTC
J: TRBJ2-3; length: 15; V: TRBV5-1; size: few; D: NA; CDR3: CASSLGGSSTDTQYF; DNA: TGCGCCAGCAGCTTGGGGGGGTCTAGCACAGATACGCAGTATTTT
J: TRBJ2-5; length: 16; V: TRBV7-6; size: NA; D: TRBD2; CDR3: CASSLVFGGSRVAQYF; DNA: TGTGCCAGCAGCTTGGTCTTCGGCGGGAGTCGTGTTGCCCAGTACTTC
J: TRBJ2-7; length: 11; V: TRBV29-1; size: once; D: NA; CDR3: CSVYTAYEQYF; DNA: TGCAGCGTGTACACCGCCTACGAGCAGTACTTC
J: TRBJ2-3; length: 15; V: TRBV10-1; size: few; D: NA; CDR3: CASSEIPQGPDTQYF; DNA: TGCGCCAGCAGTGAGATCCCGCAGGGACCAGATACGCAGTATTTT
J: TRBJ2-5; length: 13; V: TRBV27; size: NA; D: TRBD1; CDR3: CASSRDRDSTQYF; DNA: TGTGCCAGCAGTCGGGACAGAGATAGTACCCAGTACTTC
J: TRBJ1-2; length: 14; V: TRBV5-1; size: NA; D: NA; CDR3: CASSLARRSGGYTF; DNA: TGCGCCAGCAGCTTGGCAAGGAGAAGTGGTGGCTACACCTTC
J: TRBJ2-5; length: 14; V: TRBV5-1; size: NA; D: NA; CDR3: CASSLGLAGETQYF; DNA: TGCGCCAGCAGCTTGGGACTCGCCGGAGAGACCCAGTACTTC
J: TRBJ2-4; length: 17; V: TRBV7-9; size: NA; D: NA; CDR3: CASSLAVGGQIKNIQYF; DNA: TGTGCCAGCAGCTTAGCGGTTGGCGGGCAGATCAAAAACATTCAGTACTTC
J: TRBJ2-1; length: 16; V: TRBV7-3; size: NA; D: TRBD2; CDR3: CASSLQGLAGPNEQFF; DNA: TGTGCCAGCAGCTTACAGGGACTAGCGGGACCAAATGAGCAGTTCTTC
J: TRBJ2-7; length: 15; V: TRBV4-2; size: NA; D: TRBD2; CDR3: CASSPGTSDGYEQYF; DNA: TGTGCCAGCAGCCCCGGGACTAGCGACGGCTACGAGCAGTACTTC
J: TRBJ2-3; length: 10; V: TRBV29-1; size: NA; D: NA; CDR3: CSPEADTQYF; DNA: TGCAGCCCGGAGGCAGATACGCAGTATTTT
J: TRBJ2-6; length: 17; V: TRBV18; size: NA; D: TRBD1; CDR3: CASSPTWTGAGANVLTF; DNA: TGTGCCAGCTCACCCACTTGGACAGGGGCTGGGGCCAACGTCCTGACTTTC
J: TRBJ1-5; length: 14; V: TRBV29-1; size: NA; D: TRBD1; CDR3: CSVGQGASNQPQHF; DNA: TGCAGCGTTGGACAGGGGGCGAGCAATCAGCCCCAGCATTTT
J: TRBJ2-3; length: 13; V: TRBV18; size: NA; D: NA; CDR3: CASSPQTGDTQYF; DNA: TGTGCCAGCTCACCCCAAACGGGAGATACGCAGTATTTT
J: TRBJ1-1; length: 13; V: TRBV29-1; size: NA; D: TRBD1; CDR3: CSVADRVNTEAFF; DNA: TGCAGCGTGGCTGACAGGGTGAACACTGAAGCTTTCTTT
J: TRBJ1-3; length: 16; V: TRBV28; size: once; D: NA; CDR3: CASSFTQGLPGNTIYF; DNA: TGTGCCAGCAGTTTCACACAGGGCCTTCCTGGAAACACCATATATTTT
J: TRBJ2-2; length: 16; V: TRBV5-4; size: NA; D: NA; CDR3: CASSLAGAANTGELFF; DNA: TGTGCCAGCAGCCTTGCAGGGGCGGCGAACACCGGGGAGCTGTTTTTT
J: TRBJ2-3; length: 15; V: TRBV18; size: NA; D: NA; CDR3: CASSLWRASTDTQYF; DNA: TGTGCCAGCTCACTCTGGAGGGCGAGCACAGATACGCAGTATTTT
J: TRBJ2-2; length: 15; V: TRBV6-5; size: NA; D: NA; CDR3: CASSYNPVNTGELFF; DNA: TGTGCCAGCAGTTACAATCCAGTCAACACCGGGGAGCTGTTTTTT
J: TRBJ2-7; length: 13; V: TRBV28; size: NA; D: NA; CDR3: CASSLPVSYEQYF; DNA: TGTGCCAGCAGTCTTCCAGTCTCCTACGAGCAGTACTTC
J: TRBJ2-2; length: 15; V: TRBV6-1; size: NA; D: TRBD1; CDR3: CASSDVTGFTGELFF; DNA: TGTGCCAGCAGTGACGTGACAGGGTTCACCGGGGAGCTGTTTTTT